This T cell receptor beta chain originates from a study of blood T cells in healthy people across ages. This clonotype was counted a few times. Its antigen is undetermined. PCR was performed a second time for roughly 7 to 11 cycles using a sample-barcoded 5' primer and a J-beta primer mix. TCRdb used MiXCR to reprocess the 5' RACE reads, holding one entry per CDR3 protein. The profile shows hundreds of thousands of distinct CDR3 sequences, around a fifth of them singletons. Total RNA extracted from each sample amounted to at least 5.5 micrograms. General observations from the study: A strong correlation was found between TCR beta diversity and the percentage of naive T cells. TCR beta diversity per million T cells fell roughly linearly with age. Higher diversity and more naive CD4+ cells were features of long-lived donors, compared to aged donors.

The sequenced sample consisted of blood. The TCR comes from an older man in good health.

The CDR3 region has the DNA TGTGCCAGCAGCACCGACAGGTGGAACACTGAAGCTTTCTTT. Translated, it gives CASSTDRWNTEAFF. The rearrangement links TRBV11-1 to TRBJ1-1; D may be TRBD1 (6 bases). Trimming cost V 5 bases and J 1 base, with 11 bases left between them. Germline assignment: CDR1 SGHAT and CDR2 FQDESV (reference sequence). The CDR3 runs 14 residues. The variable domain in full, completed from reference TRBV11-1 and TRBJ1-1, reads EAEVAQSPRYKITEKSQAVAFWCDPISGHATLYWYRQILGQGPELLVQFQDESVVDDSQLPKDRFSAERLKGVDSTLKIQPAELGDSAMYLCASSTDRWNTEAFFGQGTRLTVV.